This record looks at one TCR beta chain sequence and its context. This sample is drawn from a study of blood T cell repertoires in COVID-19. Study details: Researchers got acute and convalescent COVID-19 samples from the United States, Italy and Spain. PBMCs, B-cell-depleted T cells, or T cells were the source of the cDNA or gDNA that made up the material.

Trimming took 1 base from V and 9 from J; bases not matched to a gene: 8. Per the germline V gene, CDR1 is LGHNA and CDR2 is YSLEER. The CDR3 runs 16 residues. Original analysis: Amplification of reference gene primers provided the estimated nucleated cell counts. Sequencing was performed with immunoSEQ multiplex PCR; in TCRdb, only in-frame clones are kept and a portion is missing. From that table come the V and J calls and clone size; the DNA was used to work out D and trimming. The sample yields roughly 300,000 clones, around 88% seen once. The genes are TRBV4-3 and TRBJ2-2; 10 bases match TRBD1. Material for sequencing was peripheral blood. The clonotype was recovered from a woman aged 50 to 60 with acute or convalescent COVID-19. The CDR3 sequence: CASSQVWDRGHRELFF. The CDR3 DNA follows: TGCGCCAGCAGCCAAGTTTGGGACAGGGGACACCGGGAGCTGTTTTTT.